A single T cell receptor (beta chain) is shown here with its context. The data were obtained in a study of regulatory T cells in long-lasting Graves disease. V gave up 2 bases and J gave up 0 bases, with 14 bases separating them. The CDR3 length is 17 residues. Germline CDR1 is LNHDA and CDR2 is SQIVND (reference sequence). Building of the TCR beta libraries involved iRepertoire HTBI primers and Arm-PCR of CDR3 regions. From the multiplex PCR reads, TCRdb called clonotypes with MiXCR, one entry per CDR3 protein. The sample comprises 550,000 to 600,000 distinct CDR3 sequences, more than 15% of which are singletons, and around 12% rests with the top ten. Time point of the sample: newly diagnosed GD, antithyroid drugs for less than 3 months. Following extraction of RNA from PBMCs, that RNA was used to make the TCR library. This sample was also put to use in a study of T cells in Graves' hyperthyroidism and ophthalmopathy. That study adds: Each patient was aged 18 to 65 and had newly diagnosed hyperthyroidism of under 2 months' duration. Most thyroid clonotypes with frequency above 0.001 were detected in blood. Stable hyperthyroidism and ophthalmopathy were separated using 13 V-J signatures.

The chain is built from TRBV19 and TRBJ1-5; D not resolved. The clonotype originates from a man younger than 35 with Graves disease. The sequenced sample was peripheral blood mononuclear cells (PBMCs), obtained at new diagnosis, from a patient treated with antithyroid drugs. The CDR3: CASSILQGMRSNQPQHF. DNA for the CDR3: TGTGCCAGTAGTATACTTCAAGGAATGCGTAGCAATCAGCCCCAGCATTTT.